Listed below are T cell receptor beta chains from one sample, sequenced in a study of human T cells and chemical hapten exposure. TCRdb reanalysed the reads using MiXCR and keeps one entry per CDR3 protein. Of 95,000 to 150,000 distinct CDR3 sequences listed, around 8.5% are singletons. Source material: whole blood. The receptors were gathered from a human donor in good health. Some clones in this sample may be carry-over from other donors' samples. Both conserved end residues are part of each CDR3. A D gene is named only where the DNA matches it firmly. Clone size is given for some rows only: seen once, a few or many times, or a class if the clone is expanded.

d_gene	j_gene	v_gene	abundance	CDR3nt	CDR3aa
NA	TRBJ2-7	TRBV6-5	NA	TGTGCCAGCAGTTACTCTGGGTATGCCTACGAGCAGTACTTC	CASSYSGYAYEQYF
NA	TRBJ2-7	TRBV6-1	many	TGTGCCAGCGATGCGGGACGCTACGAGCAGTACTTC	CASDAGRYEQYF
NA	TRBJ1-1	TRBV12-3/TRBV12-4	NA	TGTGCCAGCAGCTTACAGGGATCGGAGACTGAAGCTTTCTTT	CASSLQGSETEAFF
NA	TRBJ1-2	TRBV20-1	NA	TGCAGTGCTAGACTAGTCTATGGCTACACCTTC	CSARLVYGYTF
TRBD2	TRBJ2-1	TRBV27	few	TGTGCCAGCAGCTACGCTAGCGGGGGGGCCGATGAGCAGTTCTTC	CASSYASGGADEQFF
NA	TRBJ2-2	TRBV6-2/TRBV6-3	NA	TGTGCCAGCAGTGGGGCCGGGGAGAGCGGGGAGCTGTTTTTT	CASSGAGESGELFF
NA	TRBJ2-7	TRBV20-1	few	TGCAGTGCTAGAGAAACAGTCTACGAGCAGTACTTC	CSARETVYEQYF
NA	TRBJ2-2	TRBV25-1	few	TGTGCCAGCAGTAAGTCACTAACCACCGGGGAGCTGTTTTTT	CASSKSLTTGELFF
TRBD1	TRBJ2-7	TRBV7-9	NA	TGTGCCAGCAGCTTAGTGTTGGACAGGGACTCCGAGCAGTACTTC	CASSLVLDRDSEQYF
NA	TRBJ2-2	TRBV12-5	few	TGTGCTAGTGGTTTGGTGGGGGCTTGGCGGGACTCTACCGGGGAGCTGTTTTTT	CASGLVGAWRDSTGELFF
NA	TRBJ1-5	TRBV5-1	NA	TGCGCCAGCAGTCCGGGACGACTCAATCAGCCCCAGCATTTT	CASSPGRLNQPQHF
NA	TRBJ1-1	TRBV19	many	TGTGCCAGTAGTATCCAGGAGAGCACTGAAGCTTTCTTT	CASSIQESTEAFF
NA	TRBJ2-2	TRBV20-1	many	TGCAGTGCTCTGGACCGATTCCACGGGGAGCTGTTTTTT	CSALDRFHGELFF
NA	TRBJ2-5	TRBV25-1	many	TGTGCCAGCAGTGAGGGGCACGGCGTTTTAGAGACCCAGTACTTC	CASSEGHGVLETQYF
NA	TRBJ1-4	TRBV29-1	many	TGCAGCGTTGAAGAGCCCGGGCGGGATGAAAAACTGTTTTTT	CSVEEPGRDEKLFF
NA	TRBJ2-1	TRBV13	few	TGTGCCAGCAGCCATAGGCTTAATGAGCAGTTCTTC	CASSHRLNEQFF
TRBD1	TRBJ2-7	TRBV4-2	NA	TGTGCCAGCAGCCAAGATCGGCAGGGGGCTGAATGGAGTGACGAGCAGTACTTC	CASSQDRQGAEWSDEQYF
NA	TRBJ1-5	TRBV20-1	many	TGCAGTGCTAGAGATCGAGGGGGCAATCAGCCCCAGCATTTT	CSARDRGGNQPQHF
NA	TRBJ2-1	TRBV6-5	NA	TGTGCCAGCAGTTTTCAGGCCGGCGATGAGCAGTTCTTC	CASSFQAGDEQFF
NA	TRBJ2-5	TRBV20-1	many	TGCAGTGCTGCTACGACGGAAGAGACCCAGTACTTC	CSAATTEETQYF
NA	TRBJ2-5	TRBV20-1	many	TGCAGTGCTCCGACGGGGGCAGGAGAGACCCAGTACTTC	CSAPTGAGETQYF
TRBD2	TRBJ2-5	TRBV6-5	NA	TGTGCCAGCAAACAACTAGCGGGGGGCCATTCTCAAGAGACCCAGTACTTC	CASKQLAGGHSQETQYF
NA	TRBJ2-7	TRBV11-1	few	TGTGCCAGCAGCTCGGGCAGGGGCAGCTACGAGCAGTACTTC	CASSSGRGSYEQYF
NA	TRBJ2-3	TRBV18	many	TGTGCCAGCTCACTGACAGGACCAGATACGCAGTATTTT	CASSLTGPDTQYF
NA	TRBJ2-2	TRBV29-1	NA	TGCAGCGTTGAACAGGGGAACACCGGGGAGCTGTTTTTT	CSVEQGNTGELFF
NA	TRBJ1-4	TRBV20-1	few	TGCAGTGCTATTTTTGAGGGCGGACTGTTTTTT	CSAIFEGGLFF
NA	TRBJ2-7	TRBV20-1	few	TGCAGTGCTAGAGATCGGTTGTCCTACGAGCAGTACTTC	CSARDRLSYEQYF
NA	TRBJ2-1	TRBV6-5	NA	TGTGCCAGCAGGGTCCTCAACGAGCAGTTCTTC	CASRVLNEQFF
NA	TRBJ2-5	TRBV29-1	few	TGCAGCGTTCTAACCGACAGGGCGGGAGGAGTGACCCAGTACTTC	CSVLTDRAGGVTQYF
NA	TRBJ1-1	TRBV13	NA	TGTGCCAGCAGCTCAATATCCCCAATTATGAACACTGAAGCTTTCTTT	CASSSISPIMNTEAFF
NA	TRBJ2-7	TRBV4-2	few	TGTGCCAGCAGCCAGGACGAGCAGTACTTC	CASSQDEQYF
TRBD1	TRBJ1-1	TRBV6-1	many	TGTGCCAGCAGAGCCCTTACCGGGACAGCTATGAACACTGAAGCTTTCTTT	CASRALTGTAMNTEAFF
NA	TRBJ2-3	TRBV3-1	NA	TGTGCCAGCAGCACACAGGATAACGGTACAGATACGCAGTATTTT	CASSTQDNGTDTQYF
NA	TRBJ1-2	TRBV27	many	TGTGCCAGCAGTCCCACTGTGGGGTTAGCTAACTATGGCTACACCTTC	CASSPTVGLANYGYTF
TRBD2	TRBJ2-3	TRBV20-1	few	TGCAGTGCTAGTCCCGGGACTAGCAACCCAGATACGCAGTATTTT	CSASPGTSNPDTQYF
TRBD2	TRBJ2-1	TRBV19	NA	TGTGCCAGTAGGGGAGCGGGGGGGCCGACGGATGAGCAGTTCTTC	CASRGAGGPTDEQFF
TRBD1	TRBJ2-5	TRBV24-1	NA	TGTGCCACCAGTGATTTGCGGGACAGGGTTCGAGAGACCCAGTACTTC	CATSDLRDRVRETQYF
NA	TRBJ2-3	TRBV7-8	few	TGTGCCAGCAGCCCCGGCGTAGTGGGCCAGGGAACAGATACGCAGTATTTT	CASSPGVVGQGTDTQYF
NA	TRBJ1-5	TRBV6-1	NA	TGTGCCAGCGGCCGGGGAGGGGCCAATAATCAGCCCCAGCATTTT	CASGRGGANNQPQHF
TRBD2	TRBJ2-3	TRBV7-9	NA	TGTGCCAGCAGCTCTAGGGGGACCAATAGCGGGAGTACGGATACGCAGTATTTT	CASSSRGTNSGSTDTQYF
NA	TRBJ2-7	TRBV21-1	many	TGTGCCAGCATAGGGGAGAGCTCCTACGAGCAGTACTTC	CASIGESSYEQYF
NA	TRBJ1-4	TRBV4-2	many	TGTGCCAGCAGCCAAGATTTGGGGGCCCAGAAAAAACTGTTTTTT	CASSQDLGAQKKLFF
NA	TRBJ2-7	TRBV12-3/TRBV12-4	many	TGTGCCAGCAGCTTAGGACAGTCCTACGAGCAGTACTTC	CASSLGQSYEQYF
NA	TRBJ1-2	TRBV20-1	few	TGCAGTGCTAGCGGCGGGCGTTCGGGGGGCGCGAATGGCTACACCTTC	CSASGGRSGGANGYTF
NA	TRBJ1-2	TRBV4-1	many	TGCGCCAGCAGCCAGGGACCGATAAACTATGGCTACACCTTC	CASSQGPINYGYTF
TRBD2	TRBJ2-4	TRBV29-1	few	TGCAGCGTTGAGGGTCGGGGACTAGCGGGGGTTATTCAGTACTTC	CSVEGRGLAGVIQYF
NA	TRBJ1-2	TRBV20-1	many	TGCAGTGCCGAGAAGACAGGTTCCCTTGGCTACACCTTC	CSAEKTGSLGYTF
TRBD1	TRBJ2-7	TRBV5-1	NA	TGCGCCAGCGGGATGGGAACCGGGACAGTTAGCTACGACCAGTACTTC	CASGMGTGTVSYDQYF
TRBD1	TRBJ1-5	TRBV12-3/TRBV12-4	NA	TGTGCCAGCAGCCCCGGGGGACAGGGGGGGGATCAGCTCCAGCATTTT	CASSPGGQGGDQLQHF
NA	TRBJ2-5	TRBV10-2	many	TGCGCCAGCAGTGCCCAGCGGCTGTACCAAGAGACCCAGTACTTC	CASSAQRLYQETQYF
NA	TRBJ2-3	TRBV20-1	NA	TGCAGTGCTAGAGATGGAGGGGTGGTCGATACGCAGTATTTT	CSARDGGVVDTQYF
NA	TRBJ2-3	TRBV20-1	many	TGCAGTGCTCCACGGGACGGTGGGGCAGATACGCAGTATTTT	CSAPRDGGADTQYF
TRBD1	TRBJ2-1	TRBV11-2	NA	TGTGCCAGCAGCCTAACAGGGGGCGAGAACAATGAGCAGTTCTTC	CASSLTGGENNEQFF
NA	TRBJ2-2	TRBV6-1	many	TGTGCCAGCAAGGCCGTGAGTGACACCGGGGAGCTGTTTTTT	CASKAVSDTGELFF
NA	TRBJ1-2	TRBV7-9	many	TGTGCCAGCAGCGTGCAGGGGCAAGAGGTCTATGGCTACACCTTC	CASSVQGQEVYGYTF
NA	TRBJ2-1	TRBV12-3/TRBV12-4	NA	TGTGCCAGCAGTAGCGCCAGGGTCTACAATGAGCAGTTCTTC	CASSSARVYNEQFF
NA	TRBJ2-7	TRBV7-2	few	TGTGCCAGCACCCCTAGCTGGCGGGACGAGCAGTACTTC	CASTPSWRDEQYF
TRBD1	TRBJ1-1	TRBV7-2	few	TGTGCCAGCAGCTTTCGACAGGGCGACACTGAAGCTTTCTTT	CASSFRQGDTEAFF
TRBD1	TRBJ2-3	TRBV3-1	few	TGTGCCAGCAGCCAAGGGGACAGGGAGGCGGATACGCAGTATTTT	CASSQGDREADTQYF
NA	TRBJ1-2	TRBV4-3	NA	TGCGCCAGCAGCCAAGAGCGGGACTATGGCTACACCTTC	CASSQERDYGYTF